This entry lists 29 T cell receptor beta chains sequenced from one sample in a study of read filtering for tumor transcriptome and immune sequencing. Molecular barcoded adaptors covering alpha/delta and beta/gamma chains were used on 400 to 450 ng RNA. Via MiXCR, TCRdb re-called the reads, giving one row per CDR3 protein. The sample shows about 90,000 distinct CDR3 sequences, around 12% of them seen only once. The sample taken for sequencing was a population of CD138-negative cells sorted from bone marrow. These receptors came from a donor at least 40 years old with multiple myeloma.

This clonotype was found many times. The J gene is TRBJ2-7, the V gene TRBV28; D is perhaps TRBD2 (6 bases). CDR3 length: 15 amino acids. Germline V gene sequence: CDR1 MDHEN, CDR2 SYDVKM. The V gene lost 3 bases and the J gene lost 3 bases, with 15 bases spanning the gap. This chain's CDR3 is CASSFGTWERYEQYF. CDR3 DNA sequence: TGTGCCAGCAGTTTCGGGACTTGGGAACGCTACGAGCAGTACTTC.

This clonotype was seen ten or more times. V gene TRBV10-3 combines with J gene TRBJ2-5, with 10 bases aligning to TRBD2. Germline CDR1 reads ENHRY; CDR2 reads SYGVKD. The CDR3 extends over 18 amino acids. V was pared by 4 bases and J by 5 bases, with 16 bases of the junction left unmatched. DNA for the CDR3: TGTGCCATCAGTGGGACTAGCGGAAATGATCACCCTCAGGAGACCCAGTACTTC. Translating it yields CAISGTSGNDHPQETQYF.

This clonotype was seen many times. CDR3 sequence reads: CASSQAILGSGSYNEQFF. The CDR3 bases are TGTGCCAGCAGCCAAGCTATACTAGGGTCTGGCTCCTACAATGAGCAGTTCTTC. The chain carries TRBV4-2 and TRBJ2-1; D perhaps matches TRBD2 (5 bases). This CDR3 has 18 amino acids. Germline V gene sequence: CDR1 LGHNA, CDR2 YNFKEQ. The V end was cut by 1 base, the J end by 0 bases, with 16 bases between.

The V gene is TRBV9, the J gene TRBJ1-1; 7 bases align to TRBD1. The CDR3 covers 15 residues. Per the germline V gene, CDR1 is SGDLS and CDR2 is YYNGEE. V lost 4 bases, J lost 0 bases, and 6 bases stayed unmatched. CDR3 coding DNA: TGTGCCAGCAGCAAGGGGGCCCAAATGAACACTGAAGCTTTCTTT. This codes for CASSKGAQMNTEAFF.

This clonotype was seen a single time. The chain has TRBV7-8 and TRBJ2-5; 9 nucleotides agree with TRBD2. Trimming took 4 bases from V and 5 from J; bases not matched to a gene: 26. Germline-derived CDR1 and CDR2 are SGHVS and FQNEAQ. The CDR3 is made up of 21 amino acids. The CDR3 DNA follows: TGTGCCAGCAGCTCATCGTTAGTTTGGGTCGTTCTAGCGGGATCTGCGGAGACCCAGTACTTC. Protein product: CASSSSLVWVVLAGSAETQYF. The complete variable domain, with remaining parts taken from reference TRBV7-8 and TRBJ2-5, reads GAGVSQSPRYKVAKRGQDVALRCDPISGHVSLFWYQQALGQGPEFLTYFQNEAQLDKSGLPSDRFFAERPEGSVSTLKIQRTQQEDSAVYLCASSSSLVWVVLAGSAETQYFGPGTRLLVL.

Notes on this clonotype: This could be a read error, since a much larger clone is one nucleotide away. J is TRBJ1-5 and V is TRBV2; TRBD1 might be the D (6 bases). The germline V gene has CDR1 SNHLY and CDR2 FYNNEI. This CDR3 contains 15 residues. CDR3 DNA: TGTGCCAGCAGGGTATTACAGGGATCCAATCAGCTCCAGCATTTT. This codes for CASRVLQGSNQLQHF. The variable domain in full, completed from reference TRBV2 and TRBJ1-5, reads EPEVTQTPSHQVTQMGQEVILRCVPISNHLYFYWYRQILGQKVEFLVSFYNNEISEKSEIFDDQFSVERPDGSNFTLKIRSTKLEDSAMYFCASRVLQGSNQLQHFGDGTRLSIL.

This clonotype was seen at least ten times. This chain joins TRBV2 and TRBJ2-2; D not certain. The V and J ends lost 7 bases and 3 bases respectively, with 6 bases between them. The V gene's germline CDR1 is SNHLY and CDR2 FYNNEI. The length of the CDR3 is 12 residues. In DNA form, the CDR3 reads TGTGCCAGCAAACGGGACACCGGGGAGCTGTTTTTT. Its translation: CASKRDTGELFF. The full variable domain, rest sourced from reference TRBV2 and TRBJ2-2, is EPEVTQTPSHQVTQMGQEVILRCVPISNHLYFYWYRQILGQKVEFLVSFYNNEISEKSEIFDDQFSVERPDGSNFTLKIRSTKLEDSAMYFCASKRDTGELFFGEGSRLTVL.

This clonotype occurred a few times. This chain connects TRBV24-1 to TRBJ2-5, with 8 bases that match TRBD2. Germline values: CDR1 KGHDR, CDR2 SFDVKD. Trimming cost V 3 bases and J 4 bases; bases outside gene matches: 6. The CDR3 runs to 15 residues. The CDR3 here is CATSDARGGGETQYF. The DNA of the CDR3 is TGTGCCACCAGTGATGCCCGGGGGGGTGGAGAGACCCAGTACTTC.

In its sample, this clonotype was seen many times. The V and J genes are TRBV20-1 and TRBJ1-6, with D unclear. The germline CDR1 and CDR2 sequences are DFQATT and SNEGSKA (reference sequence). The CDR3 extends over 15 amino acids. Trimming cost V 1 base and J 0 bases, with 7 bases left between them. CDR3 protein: CSARGRSSYNSPLHF. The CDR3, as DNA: TGCAGTGCTAGAGGCAGGAGCTCCTATAATTCACCCCTCCACTTT.

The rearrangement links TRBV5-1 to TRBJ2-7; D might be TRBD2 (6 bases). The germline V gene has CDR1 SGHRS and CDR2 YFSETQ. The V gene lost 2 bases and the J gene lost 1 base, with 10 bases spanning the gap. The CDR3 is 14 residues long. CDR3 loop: CASSFSRGSYEQYF. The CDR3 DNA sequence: TGCGCCAGCAGCTTCAGTCGGGGGTCCTACGAGCAGTACTTC.

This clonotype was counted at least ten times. The CDR3 is CASSGVAGGLNTGELFF. CDR3 coding DNA: TGCGCCAGCAGCGGGGTAGCGGGAGGTTTGAACACCGGGGAGCTGTTTTTT. The chain couples TRBV4-1 to TRBJ2-2; 10 nucleotides agree with TRBD2. The CDR3 is 17 residues long. The trim removed 5 bases at V and 1 base at J, leaving 7 bases unmatched. In germline, CDR1 is MGHRA, CDR2 YSYEKL.

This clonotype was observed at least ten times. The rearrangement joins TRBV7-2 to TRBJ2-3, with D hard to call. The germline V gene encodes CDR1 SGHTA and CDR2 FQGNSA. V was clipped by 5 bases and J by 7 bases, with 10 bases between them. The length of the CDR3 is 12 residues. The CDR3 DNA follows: TGTGCCAGCAGCCAAACGATAAATACGCAGTATTTT. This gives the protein CASSQTINTQYF. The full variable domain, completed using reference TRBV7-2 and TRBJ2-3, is GAGVSQSPSNKVTEKGKDVELRCDPISGHTALYWYRQSLGQGLEFLIYFQGNSAPDKSGLPSDRFSAERTGGSVSTLTIQRTQQEDSAVYLCASSQTINTQYFGPGTRLTVL.

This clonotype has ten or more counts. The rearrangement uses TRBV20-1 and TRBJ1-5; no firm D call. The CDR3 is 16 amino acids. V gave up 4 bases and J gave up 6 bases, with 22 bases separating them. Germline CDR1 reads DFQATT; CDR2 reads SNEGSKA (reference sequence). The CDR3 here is CSATPPDGFDGQPQHF. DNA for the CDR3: TGCAGTGCTACGCCACCGGACGGGTTTGATGGTCAGCCCCAGCATTTT.

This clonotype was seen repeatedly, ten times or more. The CDR3 coding sequence is TGTGCCAGCAGTGAAGGTACAGGGGACGAAAAACTGTTTTTT. This sequence encodes CASSEGTGDEKLFF. This chain links TRBV2 with TRBJ1-4, with TRBD1 matching 7 bases. The CDR3 extends over 14 amino acids. Germline-derived CDR1 and CDR2 are SNHLY and FYNNEI. The J segment lost 8 bases and the V segment lost 1 base, leaving 4 bases of the junction unmatched.

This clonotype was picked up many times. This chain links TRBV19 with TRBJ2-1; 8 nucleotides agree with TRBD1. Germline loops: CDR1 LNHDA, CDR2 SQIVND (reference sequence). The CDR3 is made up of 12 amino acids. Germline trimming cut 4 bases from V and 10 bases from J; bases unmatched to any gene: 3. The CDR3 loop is CASSTGGGEQFF. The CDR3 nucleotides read TGTGCCAGTAGTACAGGGGGCGGCGAGCAGTTCTTC.

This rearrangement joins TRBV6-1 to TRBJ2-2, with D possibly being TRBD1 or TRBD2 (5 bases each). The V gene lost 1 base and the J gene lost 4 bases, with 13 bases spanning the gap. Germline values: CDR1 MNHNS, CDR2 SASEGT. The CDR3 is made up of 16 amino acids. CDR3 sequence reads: CASSEVGGTVTGELFF. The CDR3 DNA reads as TGTGCCAGCAGTGAAGTTGGGGGAACGGTCACCGGGGAGCTGTTTTTT.

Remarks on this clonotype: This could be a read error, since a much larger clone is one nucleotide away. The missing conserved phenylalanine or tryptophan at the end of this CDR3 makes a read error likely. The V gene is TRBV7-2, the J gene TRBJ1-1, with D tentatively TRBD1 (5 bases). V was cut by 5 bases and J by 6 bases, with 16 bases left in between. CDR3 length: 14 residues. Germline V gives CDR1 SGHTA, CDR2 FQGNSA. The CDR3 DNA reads TGTGCCAGCAGCAAAAACGAGGGGTTCCCTGAAGCTTTCCTT. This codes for CASSKNEGFPEAFL.

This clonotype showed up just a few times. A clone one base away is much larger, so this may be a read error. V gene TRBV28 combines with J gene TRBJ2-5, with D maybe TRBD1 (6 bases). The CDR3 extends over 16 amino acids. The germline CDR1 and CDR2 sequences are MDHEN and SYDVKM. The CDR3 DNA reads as TGTGGCAGCTCCCCCGGACGCCTTGGGGGCCGAGAGACCCAGTACTTC. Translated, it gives CGSSPGRLGGRETQYF.

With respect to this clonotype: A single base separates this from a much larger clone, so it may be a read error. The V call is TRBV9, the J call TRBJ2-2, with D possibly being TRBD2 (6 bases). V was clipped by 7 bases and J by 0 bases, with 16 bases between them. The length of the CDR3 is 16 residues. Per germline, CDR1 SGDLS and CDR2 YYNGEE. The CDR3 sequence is CASGGRSGANTGELFF. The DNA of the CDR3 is TGTGCCAGCGGCGGACGTAGCGGAGCGAACACCGGGGAGCTGTTTTTT. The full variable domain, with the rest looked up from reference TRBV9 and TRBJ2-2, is DSGVTQTPKHLITATGQRVTLRCSPRSGDLSVYWYQQSLDQGLQFLIQYYNGEERAKGNILERFSAQQFPDLHSELNLSSLELGDSALYFCASGGRSGANTGELFFGEGSRLTVL.

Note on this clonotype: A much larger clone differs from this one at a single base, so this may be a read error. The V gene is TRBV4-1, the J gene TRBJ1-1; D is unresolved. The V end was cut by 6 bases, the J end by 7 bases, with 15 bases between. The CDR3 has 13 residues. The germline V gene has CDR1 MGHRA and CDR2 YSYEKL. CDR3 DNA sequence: TGCGCCAGCAGGACACCGGGTTCTGTTGAAGCTTTCTTT. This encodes CASRTPGSVEAFF.

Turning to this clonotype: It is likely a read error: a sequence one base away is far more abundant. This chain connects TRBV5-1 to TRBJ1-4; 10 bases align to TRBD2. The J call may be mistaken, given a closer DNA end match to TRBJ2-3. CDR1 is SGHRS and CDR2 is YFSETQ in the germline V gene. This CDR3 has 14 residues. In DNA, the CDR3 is TGCGCCAGCAGCCTGGGACTAGCGAAAGATGCGCAGTATTTT. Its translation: CASSLGLAKDAQYF.

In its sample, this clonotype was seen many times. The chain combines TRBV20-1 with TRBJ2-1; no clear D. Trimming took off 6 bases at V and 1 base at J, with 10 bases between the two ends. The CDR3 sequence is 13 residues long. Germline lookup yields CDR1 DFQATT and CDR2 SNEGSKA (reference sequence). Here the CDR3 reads CSASRQSYNEQFF. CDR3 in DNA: TGCAGTGCCTCACGTCAATCCTACAATGAGCAGTTCTTC.

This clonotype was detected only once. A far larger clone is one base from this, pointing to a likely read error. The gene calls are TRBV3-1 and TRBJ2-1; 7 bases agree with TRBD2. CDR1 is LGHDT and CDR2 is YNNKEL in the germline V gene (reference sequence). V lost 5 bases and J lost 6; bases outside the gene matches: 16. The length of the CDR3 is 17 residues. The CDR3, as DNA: TGTGCCAGCAGCTTAACGGCGAGCGGGAAATTGAGCAATGAGCAGTTCTTC. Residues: CASSLTASGKLSNEQFF.

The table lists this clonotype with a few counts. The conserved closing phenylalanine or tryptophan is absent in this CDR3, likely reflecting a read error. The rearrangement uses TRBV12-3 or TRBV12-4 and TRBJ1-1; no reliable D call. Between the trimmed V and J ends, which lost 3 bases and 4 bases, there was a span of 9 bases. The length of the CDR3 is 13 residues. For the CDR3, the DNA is TGTGCCAGCAGTTTGGCAGGCCGCACTGAAGCTTTCTCC. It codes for CASSLAGRTEAFS.

CDR3 sequence reads: CASSQGGAGGKDTQYF. CDR3 DNA: TGTGCCAGCAGCCAAGGGGGAGCGGGAGGTAAAGATACGCAGTATTTT. J is TRBJ2-3 and V is TRBV3-1; 9 nucleotides match TRBD2. Trimming cost V 1 base and J 5 bases; bases outside gene matches: 7. This CDR3 region has 16 residues. CDR1 is LGHDT, CDR2 YNNKEL, per germline (reference sequence).

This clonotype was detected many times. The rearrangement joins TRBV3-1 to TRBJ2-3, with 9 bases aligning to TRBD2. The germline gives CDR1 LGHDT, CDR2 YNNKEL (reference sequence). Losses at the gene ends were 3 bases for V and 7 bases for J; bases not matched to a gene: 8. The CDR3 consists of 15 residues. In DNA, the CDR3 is TGTGCCAGCAGCCAGTCTAGCGGGAAACGAAATACGCAGTATTTT. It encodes CASSQSSGKRNTQYF.

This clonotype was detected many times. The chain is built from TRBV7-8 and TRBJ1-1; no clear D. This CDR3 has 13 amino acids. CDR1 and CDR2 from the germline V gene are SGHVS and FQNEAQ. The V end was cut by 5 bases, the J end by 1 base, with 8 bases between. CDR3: CASSKTENTEAFF. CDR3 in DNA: TGTGCCAGCAGCAAGACCGAGAACACTGAAGCTTTCTTT.

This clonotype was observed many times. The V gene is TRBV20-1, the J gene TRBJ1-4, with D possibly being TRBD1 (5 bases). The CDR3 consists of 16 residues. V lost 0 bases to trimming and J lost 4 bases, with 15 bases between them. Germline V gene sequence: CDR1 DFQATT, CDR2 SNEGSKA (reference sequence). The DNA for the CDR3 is TGCAGTGCTAGAGATGGGACGCGGGGGGGTAATGAAAAACTGTTTTTT. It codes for CSARDGTRGGNEKLFF.

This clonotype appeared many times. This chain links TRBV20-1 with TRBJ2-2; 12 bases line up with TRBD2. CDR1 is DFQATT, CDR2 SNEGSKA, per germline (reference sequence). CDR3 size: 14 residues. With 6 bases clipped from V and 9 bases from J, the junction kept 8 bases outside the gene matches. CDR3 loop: CSARRTSGNRELFF. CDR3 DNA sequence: TGCAGTGCCCGCAGGACTAGCGGGAACCGGGAGCTGTTTTTT.